This T cell receptor (beta chain) originates from a study of graft-versus-host responses after intestinal transplantation. Study background: Grafts that recipients had were multivisceral, liver-intestinal, or isolated intestinal transplants. Overall study results and limits: Recipient bone marrow held GvH clones, some seen earlier in ileum or blood. Subjects displaying graft-donor T cell macrochimerism possessed elevated graft-versus-host to host-versus-graft clonal ratios inside allografts.

Germline lookup yields CDR1 SGHTA and CDR2 FQGNSA. The CDR3 runs 17 residues. J gave up 9 bases and V 5 bases, and 16 bases lay outside the gene matches. Comments on this clone: The antigen is undetermined.

This table comes from immunoSEQ multiplex PCR, and its TCRdb copy is limited to in-frame clones, with some not included. The sample records around 100,000 clones, more than 85% being singletons. Sequenced material: unstimulated CD4+ T cells sorted from spleen or lymph node cells, taken before intestinal transplant. The receptor comes from a human donor who received an intestinal transplant. The chain couples TRBV7-2 to TRBJ2-1; 10 nucleotides align to TRBD2. The CDR3 loop reads CASSRSGGPALLVEQFF. In nucleotides, the CDR3 is TGTGCCAGCAGCCGTAGCGGGGGGCCCGCCCTTTTAGTTGAGCAGTTCTTC. The full variable domain, in which reference TRBV7-2 and TRBJ2-1 provide the parts outside the CDR3, is GAGVSQSPSNKVTEKGKDVELRCDPISGHTALYWYRQSLGQGLEFLIYFQGNSAPDKSGLPSDRFSAERTGGSVSTLTIQRTQQEDSAVYLCASSRSGGPALLVEQFFGPGTRLTVL.